Each of the 22 T cell receptor beta chains below was sequenced from the same sample in a study of T-cell memory formation after mild COVID-19. MiXCR, run by TCRdb on the 5' RACE reads, gives a single entry per CDR3 protein. The sample lists around 110,000 distinct CDR3 sequences, over 13% seen once, with approximately 43% in the top ten. Sequenced: PBMCs or a T cell subset sorted from them (not recorded which). The receptors were sampled from a man between 18 and 35 years old who had mild COVID-19 (a few samples of this study predate the infection). Cell type and time point are not known.

The chain employs TRBV5-1 and TRBJ2-5, with 9 bases identical to TRBD1. Germline V gene data show CDR1 as SGHRS and CDR2 as YFSETQ. This CDR3 spans 14 amino acids. Germline trimming cut 2 bases from V and 2 bases from J; bases unmatched to any gene: 1. Here the CDR3 DNA reads TGCGCCAGCAGCTTTGGACAGGGGCAAGAGACCCAGTACTTC. Translating gives CASSFGQGQETQYF.

The chain carries TRBV12-3 or TRBV12-4 and TRBJ2-3, with TRBD2 as a possible D gene (7 bases). The CDR3 has 15 amino acids. The germline V and J ends were trimmed by 3 bases and 4 bases, with 14 bases remaining between them. The CDR3, as DNA: TGTGCCAGCAGTTTCTCAAGGGGGGGCGCAGATACGCAGTATTTT. It codes for CASSFSRGGADTQYF.

In DNA form, the CDR3 reads TGTGCCAGCAGCTTTGGGACACCTAGCTCCTACGAGCAGTACTTC. Amino acid sequence: CASSFGTPSSYEQYF. The chain recombines TRBV7-7 with TRBJ2-7, with D perhaps TRBD1 (6 bases). The germline V gene has CDR1 SSHAT and CDR2 FNYEAQ (reference sequence). V was clipped by 3 bases and J by 0 bases, with 12 bases between them. The CDR3 has 15 amino acids.

This clonotype was detected only a few times. This sequence joins TRBV4-1 and TRBJ1-5; 8 nucleotides match TRBD1. Germline V CDR1 and CDR2: MGHRA, YSYEKL. The CDR3 runs 16 residues. V was clipped by 1 base and J by 4 bases; unmatched bases: 6. CDR3 bases: TGCGCCAGCAGCCAAGCAGGGGGCTGGGGGAATCAGCCCCAGCATTTT. Translated: CASSQAGGWGNQPQHF.

This clonotype was seen a few times. The V call is TRBV20-1, the J call TRBJ2-6, with D possibly being TRBD1 (5 bases). Germline lookup yields CDR1 DFQATT and CDR2 SNEGSKA (reference sequence). This CDR3 is built from 14 residues. V lost 6 bases and J lost 3, with 12 bases in between. The CDR3 spells CSAQGLVGANVLTF. The DNA for the CDR3 is TGCAGTGCGCAGGGATTGGTTGGGGCCAACGTCCTGACTTTC.

The V gene is TRBV27, the J gene TRBJ1-4; D gene uncertain. The V end lost 5 bases, the J end lost 8 bases, and 15 bases lay between the germline ends. There are 14 residues in the CDR3. Germline CDR1 and CDR2: MNHEY and SMNVEV (reference sequence). The CDR3 reads CASSPGSGYEKLFF. The CDR3 bases are TGTGCCAGCAGTCCGGGGTCCGGATACGAAAAACTGTTTTTT.

The V and J genes are TRBV4-1 and TRBJ1-1, with D unresolved. The germline gives CDR1 MGHRA, CDR2 YSYEKL. The CDR3 loop spans 12 amino acids. V shed 1 base and J shed 9 bases, with 9 bases lying between them. CDR3 region: CASSQAAGKAFF. DNA for the CDR3: TGCGCCAGCAGCCAAGCCGCAGGTAAAGCTTTCTTT.

This clonotype has only a few counts. The V and J genes are TRBV5-6 and TRBJ2-5; TRBD1 aligns across 12 bases. The CDR3 has 14 amino acids. V was pared by 4 bases and J by 8 bases, with 6 bases of the junction left unmatched. Germline CDR1 and CDR2: SGHDT and YYEEEE. The CDR3 loop is CASSKPGQGATQYF. In DNA form, the CDR3 reads TGTGCCAGCAGCAAGCCGGGACAGGGGGCTACCCAGTACTTC.

Only a few counts were recorded for this clonotype. J is TRBJ1-2 and V is TRBV27; D possibly corresponds to TRBD1 (5 bases). CDR3 length: 16 amino acids. The ends were cut back, 2 bases at V and 4 bases at J, with 17 bases in the middle. The germline V gene has CDR1 MNHEY and CDR2 SMNVEV (reference sequence). Here the CDR3 reads CASSLGGQGPLYGYTF. The CDR3 nucleotides read TGTGCCAGCAGTTTAGGCGGGCAGGGCCCCCTCTATGGCTACACCTTC.

There are a few counts of this clonotype. This chain connects TRBV7-2 to TRBJ2-2; weak D call: TRBD2 (5 bases). Germline V gene sequence: CDR1 SGHTA, CDR2 FQGNSA. Trimming shortened V by 7 bases and J by 8 bases, and 20 bases separated the two germline ends. The length of the CDR3 is 15 residues. CDR3: CASTTFRTSWGELFF. DNA for the CDR3: TGTGCCAGCACCACGTTCCGGACTTCATGGGGGGAGCTGTTTTTT.

The J gene is TRBJ1-1, the V gene TRBV6-6; D not certain. Trimming took off 8 bases at V and 8 bases at J, with 15 bases between the two ends. There are 12 residues in the CDR3. Germline V gene data show CDR1 as MNHNY and CDR2 as SVGAGI (reference sequence). Here the CDR3 reads CASSPSGWEAFF. The CDR3 DNA reads TGTGCCAGCTCTCCTTCGGGGTGGGAAGCTTTCTTT.

V is TRBV11-2 and J is TRBJ2-5; D is perhaps TRBD1 (5 bases). V shed 9 bases and J shed 4 bases, with 33 bases lying between them. In germline, CDR1 is SGHAT, CDR2 FQNNGV. The CDR3 runs to 19 residues. The CDR3 loop reads CARSTPNIGAGILVETQYF. CDR3 nucleotides: TGTGCCAGAAGCACTCCGAACATTGGCGCAGGGATATTGGTAGAGACCCAGTACTTC.

This CDR3 reads CASSQENGYSYNEQFF. DNA for the CDR3: TGCGCCAGCAGCCAAGAAAACGGGTACTCCTACAATGAGCAGTTCTTC. The rearrangement uses TRBV4-1 and TRBJ2-1, with D hard to call. Germline lookup yields CDR1 MGHRA and CDR2 YSYEKL. The CDR3 extends over 16 amino acids. V was clipped by 0 bases and J by 0 bases, with 9 bases between them.

The chain couples TRBV27 to TRBJ1-5; weak D call: TRBD1 (6 bases). The germline CDR1 and CDR2 sequences are MNHEY and SMNVEV (reference sequence). The CDR3 is made up of 15 amino acids. Trimming cost V 0 bases and J 6 bases, with 12 bases left between them. Here the CDR3 reads CASSLSGNRAQPQHF. CDR3 nucleotide sequence: TGTGCCAGCAGTTTATCAGGGAACAGGGCTCAGCCCCAGCATTTT.

This clonotype has a count of ten or more. The rearrangement uses TRBV9 and TRBJ2-3; TRBD2 matches at 9 bases. The CDR3 is 14 amino acids. From germline, CDR1 is SGDLS and CDR2 YYNGEE. With 3 bases clipped from V and 3 bases from J, the junction kept 2 bases outside the gene matches. This CDR3 is CASSASGGTDTQYF. CDR3 nucleotide sequence: TGTGCCAGCAGCGCGAGCGGGGGGACAGATACGCAGTATTTT.

J is TRBJ2-4 and V is TRBV4-3, with D unclear. The CDR3 extends over 13 amino acids. Trimming pared 4 bases from V and 4 bases from J, leaving 8 bases between. Looked up from germline, CDR1 is LGHNA and CDR2 is YSLEER. CDR3 residues: CASSLGRKNIQYF. The CDR3, as DNA: TGCGCCAGCAGCCTAGGACGGAAAAACATTCAGTACTTC.

This clonotype was recorded a few times. This chain joins TRBV7-9 and TRBJ1-2; D is unresolved. V was trimmed by 5 bases and J by 8 bases, leaving 21 bases between them. The germline V gene has CDR1 SEHNR and CDR2 FQNEAQ (reference sequence). This CDR3 is built from 15 residues. The CDR3 sequence is CASSPSTSGRKGYTF. The DNA for the CDR3 is TGTGCCAGCAGCCCCTCGACGTCCGGCAGGAAGGGCTACACCTTC.

In this sample, this clonotype turned up a few times. The V call is TRBV9, the J call TRBJ1-1; possible D gene TRBD1, 5 bases. Germline values: CDR1 SGDLS, CDR2 YYNGEE. CDR3 length equals 13 residues. Deletions cut 4 bases from V and 3 bases from J, with 10 bases between. The CDR3 is CASSPTGDTEAFF. The CDR3 DNA sequence: TGTGCCAGCAGCCCGACGGGGGACACTGAAGCTTTCTTT.

As to this clonotype: A much larger clone differs by one base, so this may be a read error. This chain uses TRBV5-1 with TRBJ1-1; D is perhaps TRBD1 (5 bases). Germline assignment: CDR1 SGHRS and CDR2 YFSETQ. Trimming took 5 bases from V and 6 from J, leaving 8 bases between them. The CDR3 spans 11 residues. In DNA form, the CDR3 reads TGCGCCAGCAGTCGGGGGGCTGAAGCTTTCTTT. It codes for CASSRGAEAFF.

This clonotype was detected only a few times. The chain joins TRBV6-6 to TRBJ2-7; D is unresolved. The germline V gene has CDR1 MNHNY and CDR2 SVGAGI (reference sequence). The CDR3 spans 12 residues. The V end was cut by 0 bases, the J end by 3 bases, with 3 bases between. CDR3 amino acids: CASSYSDYEQYF. CDR3 bases: TGTGCCAGCAGTTACTCCGACTACGAGCAGTACTTC.

There are a few counts of this clonotype. The chain carries TRBV12-3 or TRBV12-4 and TRBJ1-1, with D unclear. V was cut by 2 bases and J by 4 bases, with 14 bases left in between. The CDR3 runs to 15 residues. CDR3 DNA sequence: TGTGCCAGCAGTTTATACAAGCTCGAGGTCACTGAAGCTTTCTTT. Translation gives CASSLYKLEVTEAFF.

This clonotype was seen only a few times. This chain uses TRBV7-9 with TRBJ2-3; 7 positions match TRBD1. V dropped 5 bases and J dropped 2; count of bases not matched to a gene: 7. CDR1 and CDR2 from the germline V gene are SEHNR and FQNEAQ (reference sequence). The CDR3 extends over 15 amino acids. The CDR3 loop reads CASSPPEGATDTQYF. The DNA for the CDR3 is TGTGCCAGCAGCCCCCCCGAGGGGGCCACAGATACGCAGTATTTT.